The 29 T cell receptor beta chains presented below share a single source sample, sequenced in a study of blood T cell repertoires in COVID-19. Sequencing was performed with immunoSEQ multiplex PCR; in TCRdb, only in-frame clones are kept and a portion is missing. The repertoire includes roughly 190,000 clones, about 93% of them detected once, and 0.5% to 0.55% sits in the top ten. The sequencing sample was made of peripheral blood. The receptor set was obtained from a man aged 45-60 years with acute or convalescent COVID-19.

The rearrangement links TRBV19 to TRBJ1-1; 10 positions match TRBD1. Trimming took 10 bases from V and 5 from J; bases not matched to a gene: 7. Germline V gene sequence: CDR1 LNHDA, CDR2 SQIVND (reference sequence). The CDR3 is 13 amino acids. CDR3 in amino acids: CATIDRGRTEAFF. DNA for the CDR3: TGTGCCACCATCGACAGGGGGCGGACTGAAGCTTTCTTT.

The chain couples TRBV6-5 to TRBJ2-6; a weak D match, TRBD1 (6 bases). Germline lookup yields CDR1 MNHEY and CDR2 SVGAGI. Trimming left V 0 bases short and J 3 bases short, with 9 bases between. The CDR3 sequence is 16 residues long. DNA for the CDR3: TGTGCCAGCAGTTACTCGGCAGGGGTTGGGGCCAACGTCCTGACTTTC. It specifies CASSYSAGVGANVLTF.

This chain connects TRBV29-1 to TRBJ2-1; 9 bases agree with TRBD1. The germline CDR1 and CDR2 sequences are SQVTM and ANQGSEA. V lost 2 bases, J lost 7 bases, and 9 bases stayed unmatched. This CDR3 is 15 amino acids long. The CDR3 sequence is CSVETRDRVWNEQFF. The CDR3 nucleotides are TGCAGCGTTGAAACCCGGGACAGGGTGTGGAATGAGCAGTTCTTC.

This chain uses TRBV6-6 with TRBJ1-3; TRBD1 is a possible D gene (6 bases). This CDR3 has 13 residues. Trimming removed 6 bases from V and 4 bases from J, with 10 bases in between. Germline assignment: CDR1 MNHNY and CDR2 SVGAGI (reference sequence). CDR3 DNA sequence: TGTGCCAGCAGACAGGGATCGGGAAACACCATATATTTT. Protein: CASRQGSGNTIYF.

The CDR3 spells CASGDPGQSRFDAEAFF. The CDR3 DNA reads TGTGCCAGCGGGGACCCGGGACAATCGAGGTTTGACGCTGAAGCTTTCTTT. The chain couples TRBV28 to TRBJ1-1, with a possible D match to TRBD1 (6 bases). CDR3 length: 17 amino acids. V was trimmed by 8 bases and J by 6 bases, leaving 28 bases between them. Germline CDR1 MDHEN, CDR2 SYDVKM.

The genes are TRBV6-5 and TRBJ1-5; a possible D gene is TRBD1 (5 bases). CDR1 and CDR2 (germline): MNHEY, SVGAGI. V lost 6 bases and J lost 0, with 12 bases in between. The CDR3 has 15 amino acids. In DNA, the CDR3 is TGTGCCAGCAGGTTGACAGTGGCTAGCAATCAGCCCCAGCATTTT. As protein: CASRLTVASNQPQHF.

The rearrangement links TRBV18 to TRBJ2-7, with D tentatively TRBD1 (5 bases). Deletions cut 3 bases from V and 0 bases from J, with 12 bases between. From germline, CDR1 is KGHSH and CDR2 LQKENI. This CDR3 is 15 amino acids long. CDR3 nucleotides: TGTGCCAGCTCACCCTTGGGGCTACCCTCCTACGAGCAGTACTTC. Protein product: CASSPLGLPSYEQYF.

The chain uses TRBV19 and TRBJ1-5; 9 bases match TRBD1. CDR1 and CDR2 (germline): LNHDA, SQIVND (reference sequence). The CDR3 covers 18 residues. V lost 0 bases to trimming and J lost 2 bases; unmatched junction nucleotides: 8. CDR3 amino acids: CASSIEISRDRGNQPQHF. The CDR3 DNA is TGTGCCAGTAGTATAGAAATCTCCCGGGACAGGGGCAATCAGCCCCAGCATTTT. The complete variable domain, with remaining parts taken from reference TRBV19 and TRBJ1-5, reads DGGITQSPKYLFRKEGQNVTLSCEQNLNHDAMYWYRQDPGQGLRLIYYSQIVNDFQKGDIAEGYSVSREKKESFPLTVTSAQKNPTAFYLCASSIEISRDRGNQPQHFGDGTRLSIL.

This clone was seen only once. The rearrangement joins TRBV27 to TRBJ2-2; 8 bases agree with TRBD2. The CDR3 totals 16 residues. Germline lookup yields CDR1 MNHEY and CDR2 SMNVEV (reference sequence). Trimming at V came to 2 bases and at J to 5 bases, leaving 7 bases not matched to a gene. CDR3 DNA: TGTGCCAGCAGTTTAAGCGGGGGCGGAAAAACCGGGGAGCTGTTTTTT. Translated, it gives CASSLSGGGKTGELFF.

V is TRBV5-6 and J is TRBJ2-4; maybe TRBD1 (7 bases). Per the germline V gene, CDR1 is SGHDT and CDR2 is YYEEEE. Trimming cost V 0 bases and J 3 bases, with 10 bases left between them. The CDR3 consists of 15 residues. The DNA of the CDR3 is TGTGCCAGCAGCTTGGTCCAGGGGGGCAAAAACATTCAGTACTTC. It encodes CASSLVQGGKNIQYF.

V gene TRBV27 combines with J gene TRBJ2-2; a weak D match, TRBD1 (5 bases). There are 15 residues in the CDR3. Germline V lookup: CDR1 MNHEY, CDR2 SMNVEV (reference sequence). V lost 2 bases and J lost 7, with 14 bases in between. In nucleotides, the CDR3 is TGTGCCAGCAGTTTAAGGGGTCAGCTTGGCGGGGAGCTGTTTTTT. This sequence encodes CASSLRGQLGGELFF.

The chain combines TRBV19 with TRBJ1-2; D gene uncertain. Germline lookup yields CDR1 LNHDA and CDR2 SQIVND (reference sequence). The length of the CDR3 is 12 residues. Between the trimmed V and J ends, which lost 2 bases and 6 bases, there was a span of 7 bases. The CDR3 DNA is TGTGCCAGTAGTATATCGAGGGATGGCTACACCTTC. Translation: CASSISRDGYTF.

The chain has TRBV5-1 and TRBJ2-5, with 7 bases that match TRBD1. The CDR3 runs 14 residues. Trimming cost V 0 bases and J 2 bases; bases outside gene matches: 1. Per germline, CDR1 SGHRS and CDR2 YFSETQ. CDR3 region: CASSLVGQQETQYF. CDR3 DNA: TGCGCCAGCAGCTTGGTGGGACAGCAAGAGACCCAGTACTTC.

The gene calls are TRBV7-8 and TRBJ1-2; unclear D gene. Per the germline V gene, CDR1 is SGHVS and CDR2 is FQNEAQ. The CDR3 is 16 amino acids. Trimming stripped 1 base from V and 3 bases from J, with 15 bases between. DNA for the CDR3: TGTGCCAGCAGCTTAGAACCCCATGACGGGGACTATGGCTACACCTTC. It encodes CASSLEPHDGDYGYTF.

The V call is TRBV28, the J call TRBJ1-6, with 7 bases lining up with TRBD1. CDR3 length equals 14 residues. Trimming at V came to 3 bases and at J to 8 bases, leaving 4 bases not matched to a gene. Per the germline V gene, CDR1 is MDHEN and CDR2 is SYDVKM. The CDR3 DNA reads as TGTGCCAGCAGTTTTGTCAGGGGGGATTCACCCCTCCACTTT. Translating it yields CASSFVRGDSPLHF.

CDR3: CARNRLAGDYEQYV. The CDR3 coding sequence is TGCGCCAGAAATAGACTAGCGGGGGACTACGAGCAGTACGTC. The chain recombines TRBV10-1 with TRBJ2-7, with 12 bases matching TRBD2. The CDR3 is 14 amino acids. Germline CDR1 WNHNN, CDR2 SYGVQD (reference sequence). With 9 bases clipped from V and 3 bases from J, the junction kept 6 bases outside the gene matches.

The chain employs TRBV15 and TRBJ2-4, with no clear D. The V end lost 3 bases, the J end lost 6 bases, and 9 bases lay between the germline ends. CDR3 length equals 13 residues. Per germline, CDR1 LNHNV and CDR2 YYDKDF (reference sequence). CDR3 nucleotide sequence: TGTGCCACCAGCAGTGTTGACTTAAACATTCAGTACTTC. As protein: CATSSVDLNIQYF.

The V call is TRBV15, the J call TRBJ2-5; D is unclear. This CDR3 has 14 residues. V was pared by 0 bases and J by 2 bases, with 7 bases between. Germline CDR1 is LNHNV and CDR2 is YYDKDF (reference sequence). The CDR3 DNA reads TGTGCCACCAGCAGAGATTCGGGTCAAGAGACCCAGTACTTC. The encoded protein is CATSRDSGQETQYF.

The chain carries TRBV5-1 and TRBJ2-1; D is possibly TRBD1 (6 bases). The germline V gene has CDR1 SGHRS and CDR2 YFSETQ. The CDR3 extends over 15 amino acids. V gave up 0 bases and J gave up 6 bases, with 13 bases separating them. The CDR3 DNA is TGCGCCAGCAGCTTGGCCGGACAGACTTTCAATGAGCAGTTCTTC. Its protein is CASSLAGQTFNEQFF.

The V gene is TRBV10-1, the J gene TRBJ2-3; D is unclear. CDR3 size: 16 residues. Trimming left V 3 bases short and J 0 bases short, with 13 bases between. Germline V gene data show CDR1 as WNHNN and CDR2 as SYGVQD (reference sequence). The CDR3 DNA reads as TGCGCCAGCAGTGATAATGGGCAGGCTAGCACAGATACGCAGTATTTT. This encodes CASSDNGQASTDTQYF.

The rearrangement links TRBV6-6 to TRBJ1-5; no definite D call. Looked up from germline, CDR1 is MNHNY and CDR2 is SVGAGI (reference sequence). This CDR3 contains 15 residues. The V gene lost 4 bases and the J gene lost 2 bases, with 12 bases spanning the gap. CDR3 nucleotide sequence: TGTGCCAGCAGTTTCCCGGGTGTGGGCAATCAGCCCCAGCATTTT. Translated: CASSFPGVGNQPQHF.

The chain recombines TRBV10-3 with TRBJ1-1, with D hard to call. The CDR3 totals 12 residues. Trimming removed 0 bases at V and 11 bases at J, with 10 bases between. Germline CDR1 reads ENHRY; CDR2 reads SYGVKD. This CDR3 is CAISESRRQAFF. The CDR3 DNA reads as TGTGCCATCAGTGAGTCGAGGAGGCAGGCTTTCTTT.

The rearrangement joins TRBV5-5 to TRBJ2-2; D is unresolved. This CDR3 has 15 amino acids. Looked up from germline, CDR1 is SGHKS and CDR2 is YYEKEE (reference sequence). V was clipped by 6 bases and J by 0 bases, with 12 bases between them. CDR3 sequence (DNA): TGTGCCAGCAAAAGCACCCGGGCGAACACCGGGGAGCTGTTTTTT. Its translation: CASKSTRANTGELFF.

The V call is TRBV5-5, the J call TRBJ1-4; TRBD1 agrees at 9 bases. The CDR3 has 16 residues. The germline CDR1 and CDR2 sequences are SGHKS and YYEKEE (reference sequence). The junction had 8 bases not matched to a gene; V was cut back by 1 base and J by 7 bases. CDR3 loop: CASSLQVGTGSEKLFF. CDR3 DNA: TGTGCCAGCAGCTTGCAGGTGGGGACAGGGAGTGAAAAACTGTTTTTT.

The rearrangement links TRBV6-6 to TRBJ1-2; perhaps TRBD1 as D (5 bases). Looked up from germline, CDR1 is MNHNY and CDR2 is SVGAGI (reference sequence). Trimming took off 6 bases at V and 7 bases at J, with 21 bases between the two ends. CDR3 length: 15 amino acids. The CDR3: CASRESGASGAGYTF. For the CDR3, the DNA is TGTGCCAGCAGAGAAAGCGGGGCCTCAGGCGCTGGCTACACCTTC.

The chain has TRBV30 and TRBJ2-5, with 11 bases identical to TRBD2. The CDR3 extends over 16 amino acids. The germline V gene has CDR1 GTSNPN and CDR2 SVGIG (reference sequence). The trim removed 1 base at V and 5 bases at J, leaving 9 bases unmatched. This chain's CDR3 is CAWSGRTSGSTETQYF. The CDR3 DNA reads TGTGCCTGGAGTGGGAGGACTAGCGGGTCGACGGAGACCCAGTACTTC.

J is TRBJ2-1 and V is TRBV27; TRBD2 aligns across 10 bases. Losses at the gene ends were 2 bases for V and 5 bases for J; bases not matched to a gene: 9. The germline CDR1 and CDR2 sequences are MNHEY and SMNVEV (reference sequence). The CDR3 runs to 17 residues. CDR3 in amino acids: CASSLVASGRVDNEQFF. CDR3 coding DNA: TGTGCCAGCAGTTTAGTGGCTAGCGGGAGAGTGGACAATGAGCAGTTCTTC.

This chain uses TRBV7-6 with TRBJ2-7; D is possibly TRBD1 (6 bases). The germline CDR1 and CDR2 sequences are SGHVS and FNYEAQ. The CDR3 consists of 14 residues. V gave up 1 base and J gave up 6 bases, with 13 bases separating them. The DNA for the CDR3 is TGTGCCAGCAGCTTAGGCCAAAGAGGGGGCGAGCAGTACGTC. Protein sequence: CASSLGQRGGEQYV.

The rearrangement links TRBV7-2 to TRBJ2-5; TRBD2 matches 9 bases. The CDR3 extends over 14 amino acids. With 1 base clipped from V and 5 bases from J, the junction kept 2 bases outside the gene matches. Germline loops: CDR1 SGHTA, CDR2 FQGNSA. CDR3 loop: CASSLVLAGETQYF. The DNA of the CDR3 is TGTGCCAGCAGCTTAGTACTAGCGGGCGAGACCCAGTACTTC.